A single sample is the source of the 10 T cell receptor beta chains below, sequenced in a study of shared clonotypes between healthy human individuals. Method: immunoSEQ multiplex PCR; TCRdb's copy keeps in-frame clones and lacks some. The sample lists just over 2,000,000 clones; about 95% were seen once. Input material: naive CD4+ T cells sorted from blood. Indicated subset: CD45RA+ positively selected. These receptors all come from a man aged 18 to 30 in good health.

On this clone: Relative to the germline gene, one junction end is altered; a read error may explain this. Other DNA sequences from this sample encode an identical CDR3 as well. CDR3 sequence: CSVEGSYEQYF. CDR3 nucleotide sequence: TGCAGCGTGGAAGGGTCCTACGAGCAGTACTTC. The chain has TRBV29-1 and TRBJ2-7; no firm D call. The CDR3 covers 11 residues. CDR1 is SQVTM and CDR2 is ANQGSEA in the germline V gene.

The rearrangement uses TRBV18 and TRBJ2-5, with D possibly being TRBD1 (5 bases). The CDR3 runs 15 residues. The germline CDR1 and CDR2 sequences are KGHSH and LQKENI. Trimming took off 2 bases at V and 0 bases at J, with 10 bases between the two ends. The CDR3 nucleotides are TGTGCCAGCTCACCAGTTGACAGCAACCAAGAGACCCAGTACTTC. Translated: CASSPVDSNQETQYF.

The J gene is TRBJ1-1, the V gene TRBV7-9; possibly TRBD1 for D (5 bases). Germline V gene lookup returns CDR1 SEHNR and CDR2 FQNEAQ (reference sequence). V lost 6 bases to trimming and J lost 9 bases, with 23 bases between them. The CDR3 extends over 15 amino acids. The CDR3 nucleotides are TGTGCCAGCAGACCAACGGCAGGGACCCCTGGGAAAGCTTTCTTT. It yields the protein CASRPTAGTPGKAFF.

This clone is a singleton in its sample. This chain joins TRBV28 and TRBJ1-1; D possibly corresponds to TRBD1 (6 bases). This CDR3 has 15 residues. Trimming removed 4 bases at V and 3 bases at J, with 15 bases between. Germline lookup yields CDR1 MDHEN and CDR2 SYDVKM. The CDR3 sequence is CASSSGTLGDTEAFF. DNA of the CDR3: TGTGCCAGCAGTTCCGGGACACTGGGGGACACTGAAGCTTTCTTT.

This rearrangement joins TRBV10-3 to TRBJ1-1; 7 bases fit TRBD1. Germline-derived CDR1 and CDR2 are ENHRY and SYGVKD. The trim removed 5 bases at V and 5 bases at J, leaving 8 bases unmatched. The CDR3 length is 14 residues. CDR3 residues: CAISPGTDWTEAFF. In nucleotides, the CDR3 is TGTGCCATCAGTCCCGGGACAGATTGGACTGAAGCTTTCTTT.

This chain links TRBV30 with TRBJ2-7, with 9 bases fitting TRBD1. This CDR3 comprises 16 residues. CDR1 is GTSNPN, CDR2 SVGIG, per germline (reference sequence). J was trimmed by 0 bases and V by 0 bases; bases with no gene match: 6. CDR3 residues: CAWSVRGTGSSYEQYF. In DNA form, the CDR3 reads TGTGCCTGGAGTGTACGTGGGACAGGGAGCTCCTACGAGCAGTACTTC.

The chain has TRBV6-6 and TRBJ1-1; D unclear. CDR1 and CDR2 from the germline V gene are MNHNY and SVGAGI (reference sequence). There are 15 residues in the CDR3. V was shortened by 6 bases and J by 0 bases, with 14 bases between the two germline ends. The CDR3 bases are TGTGCCAGCAGAACGAACGTACAGATGAACACTGAAGCTTTCTTT. This sequence encodes CASRTNVQMNTEAFF.

V and J are TRBV5-1 and TRBJ1-2; D gene uncertain. The CDR3 is 12 amino acids. The ends were cut back, 4 bases at V and 10 bases at J, with 14 bases in the middle. Germline assignment: CDR1 SGHRS and CDR2 YFSETQ. The CDR3 DNA reads as TGCGCCAGCAGCCCAAAATCCGGGATCTACACCTTC. It is translated as CASSPKSGIYTF.

The V gene is TRBV6-6, the J gene TRBJ2-1; tentatively, D is TRBD2 (6 bases). The CDR3 totals 13 residues. Germline lookup yields CDR1 MNHNY and CDR2 SVGAGI (reference sequence). The ends were cut back, 5 bases at V and 4 bases at J, with 9 bases in the middle. CDR3 nucleotide sequence: TGTGCCAGCAGTACGGCGGGATACAATGAGCAGTTCTTC. Its protein is CASSTAGYNEQFF.

This clone was counted only a few times. The same CDR3 is also encoded by other DNA sequences in this sample. The gene calls are TRBV5-4 and TRBJ1-2; D is unclear. Between the trimmed V and J ends, which lost 0 bases and 6 bases, there was a span of 3 bases. In germline, CDR1 is SGHNT, CDR2 YYREEE (reference sequence). The CDR3 runs to 11 residues. The CDR3 is CASSLGNGYTF. CDR3 DNA sequence: TGTGCCAGCAGCTTGGGAAATGGCTACACCTTC.